A selection of T cell receptor beta chains follows, all from one sample in a study of blood T cell repertoires in COVID-19. Only in-frame clones appear in the TCRdb table, and some are missing; sequencing was by immunoSEQ multiplex PCR. The sample holds under 350,000 clones, approximately 92% seen once. Sequenced sample: peripheral blood. All receptors come from a woman in her 30s with COVID-19, enrolled during active disease. Each CDR3 is given with its conserved first and last residue. Fields, in order: J gene, D gene, V gene, CDR3 protein, CDR3 DNA. D genes are given only for firm matches.

>TRBJ2-6|TRBD1|TRBV7-9
CASSLPRTGAANVLTF
TGTGCCAGCAGCTTACCTCGGACAGGCGCGGCCAACGTCCTGACTTTC
>TRBJ1-5|NA|TRBV1
CTSSPLWGTGEKDQPQHF
TGCACCAGCAGCCCCCTTTGGGGGACAGGGGAAAAAGATCAGCCCCAGCATTTT
>TRBJ2-7|NA|TRBV7-2
CASSQDTMTGREQYF
TGTGCCAGCAGCCAAGATACCATGACAGGGAGGGAGCAGTACTTC
>TRBJ2-7|TRBD2|TRBV27
CASSQLAGGLYEQYF
TGTGCCAGCAGTCAACTAGCGGGTGGACTCTACGAGCAGTACTTC
>TRBJ2-1|NA|TRBV28
CASSDFPLAGGGFGYNEQFF
TGTGCCAGCAGCGATTTCCCTCTAGCAGGAGGCGGGTTCGGATACAATGAGCAGTTCTTC
>TRBJ1-4|TRBD1|TRBV5-6
CASSTPGTGSGNEKLFF
TGTGCCAGCAGCACACCCGGGACAGGGAGCGGTAATGAAAAACTGTTTTTT
>TRBJ2-7|TRBD2|TRBV19
CASSISPAGVDSYEQYF
TGTGCCAGTAGTATTAGCCCAGCGGGAGTGGACTCCTACGAGCAGTACTTC
>TRBJ2-7|TRBD2|TRBV20-1
CSASRLAGGREQYF
TGCAGTGCTAGTAGACTAGCGGGAGGGCGCGAGCAGTACTTC
>TRBJ2-3|TRBD2|TRBV7-9
CASSLVGRTSGRADTQYF
TGTGCCAGCAGCTTAGTCGGGCGGACTAGCGGAAGGGCAGATACGCAGTATTTT
>TRBJ1-1|TRBD1|TRBV11-2
CASSLALGQGNTEAFF
TGTGCCAGCAGCTTAGCCCTAGGACAGGGGAACACTGAAGCTTTCTTT
>TRBJ1-2|NA|TRBV12-5
CASGPGENYGYTF
TGTGCTAGTGGTCCAGGGGAAAACTATGGCTACACCTTC
>TRBJ1-2|NA|TRBV23-1
CASSQSDSYYGYTF
TGCGCCAGCAGTCAGTCGGACAGTTACTATGGCTACACCTTC
>TRBJ2-2|NA|TRBV27
CASSPLNAGELFF
TGTGCCAGCAGTCCGCTAAACGCCGGGGAGCTGTTTTTT
>TRBJ1-2|TRBD1|TRBV19
CASSALWKQGNYGYTF
TGTGCCAGTAGTGCACTCTGGAAACAGGGGAACTATGGCTACACCTTC
>TRBJ2-3|NA|TRBV27
CASSLTGARHTDTQYF
TGTGCCAGCAGTTTAACGGGAGCCCGCCACACAGATACGCAGTATTTT